Sequencing of this T cell receptor (beta chain) was carried out in a study of control samples from healthy donors and cancer patients. V lost 5 bases and J lost 5, with 9 bases in between. CDR3 length: 12 amino acids. The germline gives CDR1 MDHEN, CDR2 SYDVKM. The repertoire was sequenced with immunoSEQ multiplex PCR; TCRdb's copy has only in-frame clones and lacks some. This sample has some 110,000 clones, with around 87% found just once. Sequencing used PBMCs. This TCR was sampled from a woman aged 45-60 years with colorectal cancer. J is TRBJ1-2 and V is TRBV28; D call uncertain. This CDR3 reads CASSPWVYGYTF. The CDR3 nucleotides are TGTGCCAGCAGTCCGTGGGTTTATGGCTACACCTTC.